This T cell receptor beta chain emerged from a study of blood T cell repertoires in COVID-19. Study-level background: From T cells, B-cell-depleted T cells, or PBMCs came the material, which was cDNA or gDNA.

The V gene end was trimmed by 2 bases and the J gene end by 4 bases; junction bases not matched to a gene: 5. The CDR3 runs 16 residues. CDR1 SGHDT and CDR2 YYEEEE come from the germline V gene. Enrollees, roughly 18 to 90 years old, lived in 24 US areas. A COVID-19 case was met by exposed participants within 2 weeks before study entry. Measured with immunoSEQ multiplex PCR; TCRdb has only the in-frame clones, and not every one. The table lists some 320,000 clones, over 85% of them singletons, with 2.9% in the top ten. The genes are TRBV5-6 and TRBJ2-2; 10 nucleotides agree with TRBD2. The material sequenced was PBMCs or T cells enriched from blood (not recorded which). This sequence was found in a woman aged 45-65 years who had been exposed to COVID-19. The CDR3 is CASSFELAGPTGELFF. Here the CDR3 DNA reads TGTGCCAGCAGCTTCGAACTAGCGGGACCCACCGGGGAGCTGTTTTTT.